These T cell receptor beta chains were read from a single sample in a study of CD8 T cell repertoires and HIV-1 epitope variants. Their target antigens are unknown. Measured with immunoSEQ multiplex PCR; TCRdb has only the in-frame clones, and not every one. Among about 4,800 clones listed, approximately 66% were seen once. Sequenced: cultured CD8+ T cells derived from PBMCs. The receptors originated from a male donor with HIV. CDR3s leave out the opening cysteine and the closing phenylalanine or tryptophan. The order of the fields is V gene, J gene, D gene, CDR3 protein. The D gene is left open where the match is weak.

TRBV28	TRBJ1-4	.	ASNGETPEKLF
TRBV6-1	TRBJ2-6	.	ASSEAWGAGANVLT
TRBV19	TRBJ1-5	.	ASSIGGIQPQH
TRBV28	TRBJ2-2	.	ASSLLGGTNTGELF
TRBV27	TRBJ2-2	.	ASSYSLGFGELF
TRBV9	TRBJ2-3	.	ASSVGTDTQY
TRBV7-2	TRBJ2-5	.	ASSSAGIDQETQY
TRBV6-1	TRBJ2-6	.	AISESLGVSGANVLT
TRBV6-5	TRBJ1-1	.	ASIEGGAANTEAF
TRBV30	TRBJ2-1	TRBD2	AWSTTSGGYNEQF
TRBV28	TRBJ1-5	.	ASSIRTGNQPQH
TRBV9	TRBJ2-1	TRBD2	ASSSRLAGGDNEQF
TRBV9	TRBJ2-3	.	ASSLPTISDTQY
TRBV29-1	TRBJ2-7	.	SARQEWNEQY
TRBV6-5	TRBJ2-7	.	ASRRDYEQY
TRBV28	TRBJ2-7	TRBD2	ASTEGLAGTYEQY
TRBV28	TRBJ2-3	.	ASSLGAVSTDTQY
TRBV7-9	TRBJ2-1	.	ASSSSSYNEQF
TRBV10-3	TRBJ2-7	.	AISGVGDTYEQY
TRBV19	TRBJ1-2	TRBD1	ASSTSGTGFGYT
TRBV9	TRBJ2-7	TRBD1	ASSVETGGSYEQY
TRBV7-8	TRBJ2-3	.	ASSSPGRGMRVDTQY
TRBV28	TRBJ2-7	TRBD1	ASSWSLGQSLYEQY
TRBV19	TRBJ1-1	TRBD1	ASSRGGTEAF
TRBV4-2	TRBJ2-7	TRBD1	ASSHLGTGTGSSNEQY
TRBV28	TRBJ1-2	.	ASSLPDSGLFGYT
TRBV15	TRBJ1-2	.	ATSRAGDGDYGYT
TRBV6-6	TRBJ2-2	.	ASSYYSTGELF
TRBV2	TRBJ2-1	TRBD1	ASDLSRTGDLNEQF
TRBV7-6	TRBJ1-5	.	ASSLTGNSQPQH
TRBV11-2	TRBJ2-7	.	ASSLATSPFSEQY
TRBV2	TRBJ2-2	.	ASSDRLNTGELF
TRBV6-4	TRBJ2-1	TRBD2	ASSNGTSGSNEQF
TRBV2	TRBJ2-1	.	ASSRDNEQF
TRBV7-9	TRBJ2-1	.	ASSHGTENEQF
TRBV6-6	TRBJ1-2	TRBD1	ASTFWTGYGYT
TRBV2	TRBJ2-7	.	ASRGTPYNEQY
TRBV28	TRBJ1-2	.	ASRLAGRTDGYT
TRBV5-6	TRBJ2-7	TRBD2	ASSAGLGSSEQY
TRBV7-6	TRBJ2-7	TRBD2	ASSRGASGGDTYEQY
TRBV5-1	TRBJ1-1	.	ASSHSTNTEAF
TRBV7-9	TRBJ1-1	.	VGQFMNTEAF
TRBV9	TRBJ2-7	TRBD2	ASSVGLARYSYEQY
TRBV7-9	TRBJ2-1	.	ASSLVVGEGNEQF
TRBV27	TRBJ2-7	.	ASSPATYEQY
TRBV28	TRBJ2-1	.	ASSLSSIGADSYNEQF
TRBV18	TRBJ1-2	.	ASSPTGNYGYT
TRBV4-3	TRBJ1-6	TRBD1	ASSQDRAGGSPLH
TRBV5-6	TRBJ1-1	.	ASSQGGTEAF
TRBV19	TRBJ2-2	.	ASSIGTAGELF
TRBV6-1	TRBJ2-7	TRBD1	ASSRDRDSGEQY
TRBV10-2	TRBJ2-2	TRBD1	ASRPGQGIYPGELF
TRBV19	TRBJ2-1	TRBD2	ASRGIAGDNEQF
TRBV11-2	TRBJ1-1	.	ASSLHGPGAGDTEAF
TRBV4-3	TRBJ1-5	.	ASSQRLDQPQH
TRBV7-3	.	.	ASSPQQGDYEQY
TRBV5-1	TRBJ2-3	.	ASILSDTQY